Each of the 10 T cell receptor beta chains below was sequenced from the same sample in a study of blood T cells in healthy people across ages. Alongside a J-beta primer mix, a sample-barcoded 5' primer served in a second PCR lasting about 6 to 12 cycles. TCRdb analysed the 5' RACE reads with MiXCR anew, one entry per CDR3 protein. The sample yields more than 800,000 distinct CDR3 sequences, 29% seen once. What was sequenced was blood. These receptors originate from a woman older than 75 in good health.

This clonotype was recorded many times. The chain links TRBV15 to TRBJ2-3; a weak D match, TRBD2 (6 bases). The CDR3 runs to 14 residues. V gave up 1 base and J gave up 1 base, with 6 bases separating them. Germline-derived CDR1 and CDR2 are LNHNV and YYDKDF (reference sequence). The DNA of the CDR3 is TGTGCCACCAGCAGAGGGGGGGGCACAGATACGCAGTATTTT. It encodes CATSRGGGTDTQYF.

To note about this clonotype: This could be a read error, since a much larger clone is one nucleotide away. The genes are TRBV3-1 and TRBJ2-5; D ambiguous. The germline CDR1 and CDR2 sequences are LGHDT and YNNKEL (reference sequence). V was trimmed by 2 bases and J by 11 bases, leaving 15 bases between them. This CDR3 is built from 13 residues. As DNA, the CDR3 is TGTGCCAGCAGCCAATCCCATCTCAATGAGCAGTACTTC. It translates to CASSQSHLNEQYF.

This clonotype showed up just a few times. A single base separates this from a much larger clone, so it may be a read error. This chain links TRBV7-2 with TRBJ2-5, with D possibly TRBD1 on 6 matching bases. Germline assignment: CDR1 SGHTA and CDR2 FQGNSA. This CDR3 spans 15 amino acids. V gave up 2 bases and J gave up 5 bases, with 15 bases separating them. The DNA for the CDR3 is TGTGCCAGCAGCTTAAAAGCAGGGGTGAGGGAGACCCAGTACTTC. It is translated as CASSLKAGVRETQYF.

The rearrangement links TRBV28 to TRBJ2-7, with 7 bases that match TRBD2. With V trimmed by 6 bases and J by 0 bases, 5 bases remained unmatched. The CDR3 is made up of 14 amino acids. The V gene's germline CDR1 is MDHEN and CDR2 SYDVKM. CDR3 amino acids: CASSERDHSYEQYF. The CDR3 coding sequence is TGTGCCAGCAGCGAGCGGGACCACTCCTACGAGCAGTACTTC.

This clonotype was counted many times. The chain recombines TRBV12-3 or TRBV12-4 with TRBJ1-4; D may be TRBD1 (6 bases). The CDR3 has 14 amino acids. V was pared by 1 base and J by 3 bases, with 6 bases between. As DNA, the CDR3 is TGTGCCAGCAGTTTAGGGGGGCCTAATGAAAAACTGTTTTTT. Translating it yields CASSLGGPNEKLFF.

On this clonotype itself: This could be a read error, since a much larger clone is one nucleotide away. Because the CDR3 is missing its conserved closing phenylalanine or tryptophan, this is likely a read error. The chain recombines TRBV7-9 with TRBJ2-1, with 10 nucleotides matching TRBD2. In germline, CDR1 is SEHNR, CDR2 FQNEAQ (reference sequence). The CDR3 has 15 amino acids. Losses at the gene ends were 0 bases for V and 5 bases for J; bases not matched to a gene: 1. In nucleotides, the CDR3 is TGTGCCAGCAGCTTAGCTAGCGGGGGGAACAATGAGCAGTTCGTC. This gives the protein CASSLASGGNNEQFV.

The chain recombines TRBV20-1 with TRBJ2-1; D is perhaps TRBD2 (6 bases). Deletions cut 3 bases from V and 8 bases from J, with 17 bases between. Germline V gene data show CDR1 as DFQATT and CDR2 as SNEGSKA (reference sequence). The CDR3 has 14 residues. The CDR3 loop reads CSARSGLRLYEQFF. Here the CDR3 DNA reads TGCAGTGCTAGGTCGGGACTGAGATTGTATGAGCAGTTCTTC.

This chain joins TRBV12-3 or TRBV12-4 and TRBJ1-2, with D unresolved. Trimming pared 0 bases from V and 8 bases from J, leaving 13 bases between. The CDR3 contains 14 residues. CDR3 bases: TGTGCCAGCAGTTTAGCGTTTCGGACTGGGGGCTACACCTTC. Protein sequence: CASSLAFRTGGYTF.

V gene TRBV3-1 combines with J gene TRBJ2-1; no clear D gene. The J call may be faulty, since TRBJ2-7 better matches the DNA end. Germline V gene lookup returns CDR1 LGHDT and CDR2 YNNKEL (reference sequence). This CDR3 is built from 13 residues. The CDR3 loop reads CASSQEPYNEQYF. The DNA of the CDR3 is TGTGCCAGCAGCCAAGAACCATACAATGAGCAGTACTTC.

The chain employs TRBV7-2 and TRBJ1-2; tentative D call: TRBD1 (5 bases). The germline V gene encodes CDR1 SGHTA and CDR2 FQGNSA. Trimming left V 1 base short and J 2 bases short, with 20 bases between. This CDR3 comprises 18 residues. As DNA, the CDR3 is TGTGCCAGCAGCTTAGTCTTGGGGCCGGTTGAGGGGAACTATGGCTACACCTTC. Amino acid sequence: CASSLVLGPVEGNYGYTF.